The 29 T cell receptor beta chains below all came from one sample that was sequenced in a study of somatic mutations in cytotoxic T cells in rheumatoid arthritis. Produced via immunoSEQ multiplex PCR; TCRdb's table is partial and in-frame only. In the table there are 15,000 to 20,000 clones, 60% to 80% of which are singletons. Sequenced: CD8+ T cells sorted from blood. The receptors come from an adult with rheumatoid arthritis.

This chain joins TRBV25-1 and TRBJ2-1; a possible D gene is TRBD2 (6 bases). The V gene lost 11 bases and the J gene lost 1 base, with 18 bases spanning the gap. CDR1 and CDR2 from the germline V gene are MGHDK and SYGVNS. The CDR3 spans 15 residues. CDR3 amino acids: CASSQGGVSYNEQFF. DNA of the CDR3: TGTGCCTCCTCTCAGGGCGGGGTATCCTACAATGAGCAGTTCTTC.

This clone was counted only a few times. This rearrangement joins TRBV4-2 to TRBJ2-3, with TRBD2 matching over 9 bases. The length of the CDR3 is 17 residues. Germline-derived CDR1 and CDR2 are LGHNA and YNFKEQ. The trim removed 0 bases at V and 2 bases at J, leaving 6 bases unmatched. CDR3 in DNA: TGTGCCAGCAGCCAAGATCGGGGCGGGGGGGCCACAGATACGCAGTATTTT. Translation gives CASSQDRGGGATDTQYF.

This clone turned up a few times. The chain recombines TRBV14 with TRBJ2-1, with D unresolved. Germline lookup yields CDR1 SGHDN and CDR2 FVKESK. With 2 bases removed from V and 10 bases from J, the gap between germline ends came to 6 bases. The CDR3 totals 11 residues. The CDR3 loop reads CASSQYTEQFF. The CDR3 region has the DNA TGTGCCAGCAGCCAATACACGGAGCAGTTCTTC.

The CDR3 nucleotides read TGTGCCAGCAGCTCCGGAGGGGGGGGGCGAAATGAGCAGTTCTTC. Translation gives CASSSGGGGRNEQFF. The rearrangement uses TRBV7-2 and TRBJ2-1; D may be TRBD2 (7 bases). The CDR3 is made up of 15 amino acids. Germline lookup yields CDR1 SGHTA and CDR2 FQGNSA. Trimming left V 4 bases short and J 7 bases short, with 17 bases between.

V and J are TRBV6-4 and TRBJ2-1; D possibly uses TRBD1 or TRBD2 (5 bases each). Germline lookup yields CDR1 MRHNA and CDR2 SNTAGT. V lost 5 bases and J lost 3, with 17 bases in between. This CDR3 comprises 16 residues. The CDR3 sequence: CASSNDAGAGYNEQFF. CDR3 nucleotide sequence: TGTGCCAGCAGTAACGACGCCGGGGCCGGCTACAATGAGCAGTTCTTC.

The rearrangement uses TRBV6-6 and TRBJ2-4, with unresolved D. Germline assignment: CDR1 MNHNY and CDR2 SVGAGI (reference sequence). The CDR3 is 13 residues long. V was cut by 6 bases and J by 11 bases, with 17 bases left in between. The CDR3, as DNA: TGTGCCAGCAGGGACCGGGCCCCCATGCTTCAGTACTTC. It codes for CASRDRAPMLQYF.

This clone came up once. The identical CDR3 is also encoded by other nucleotide sequences in the sample. The genes are TRBV7-9 and TRBJ2-1; unclear D gene. The CDR3 sequence is 11 residues long. The germline gives CDR1 SEHNR, CDR2 FQNEAQ (reference sequence). The ends were cut back, 8 bases at V and 7 bases at J, with 9 bases in the middle. The CDR3, as DNA: TGTGCCAGCTCCCCTTCAAATGAGCAGTTCTTC. It is translated as CASSPSNEQFF.

V gene TRBV6-1 combines with J gene TRBJ2-3; a weak D match, TRBD2 (6 bases). The CDR3 sequence is 14 residues long. Trimming shortened V by 5 bases and J by 4 bases, and 13 bases separated the two germline ends. In germline, CDR1 is MNHNS, CDR2 SASEGT. The CDR3 loop reads CASSFRLEADTQYF. The CDR3 DNA reads as TGTGCCAGCAGTTTCCGACTAGAGGCAGATACGCAGTATTTT.

This clone was detected only a few times. The sample has other DNA sequences that encode this CDR3 too. The V gene is TRBV7-2, the J gene TRBJ2-7, with TRBD2 matching 7 bases. CDR3 length: 14 amino acids. The germline gives CDR1 SGHTA, CDR2 FQGNSA. Trimming cost V 1 base and J 3 bases; bases outside gene matches: 3. CDR3 region: CASSLGGGLYEQYF. DNA for the CDR3: TGTGCCAGCAGCTTAGGGGGGGGACTCTACGAGCAGTACTTC.

Note on this clone: Different DNA sequences within this sample yield the same CDR3. The chain has TRBV2 and TRBJ2-7; 8 bases line up with TRBD1. CDR3 length: 13 amino acids. Per germline, CDR1 SNHLY and CDR2 FYNNEI. The trim removed 6 bases at V and 2 bases at J, leaving 3 bases unmatched. In nucleotides, the CDR3 is TGTGCCAGCAGGACAGGGGTTCCCTACGAGCAGTACGTC. This translates into CASRTGVPYEQYV.

The gene calls are TRBV9 and TRBJ2-6; D is uncertain. CDR3 length: 16 residues. Germline CDR1 and CDR2: SGDLS and YYNGEE. Between the trimmed V and J ends, which lost 0 bases and 0 bases, there was a span of 7 bases. CDR3 residues: CASSVGSYSGANVLTF. For the CDR3, the DNA is TGTGCCAGCAGCGTAGGGTCCTACTCTGGGGCCAACGTCCTGACTTTC.

The chain uses TRBV6-4 and TRBJ1-4; TRBD1 matches at 7 bases. CDR1 MRHNA and CDR2 SNTAGT come from the germline V gene. Trimming took 3 bases from V and 7 from J; bases not matched to a gene: 8. The CDR3 totals 15 residues. CDR3 sequence reads: CASSEEPGGSEKLFF. The CDR3 DNA reads TGTGCCAGCAGTGAGGAACCAGGGGGGTCTGAAAAACTGTTTTTT.

The chain uses TRBV6-5 and TRBJ2-1; 7 bases match TRBD1. J gave up 0 bases and V 5 bases, and 4 bases lay outside the gene matches. The CDR3 sequence is 15 residues long. The germline V gene has CDR1 MNHEY and CDR2 SVGAGI. The CDR3 DNA reads as TGTGCCAGCAGTCCAGGGGGTAGCTCCTACAATGAGCAGTTCTTC. This codes for CASSPGGSSYNEQFF.

The chain joins TRBV11-2 to TRBJ2-7; D unclear. The CDR3 covers 13 residues. Trimming removed 1 base at V and 5 bases at J, with 9 bases between. The germline gives CDR1 SGHAT, CDR2 FQNNGV. CDR3 residues: CASSLGMGDEQYV. Here the CDR3 DNA reads TGTGCCAGCAGCTTAGGGATGGGCGACGAGCAGTACGTC.

V usage is TRBV4-1 and J usage is TRBJ2-5; a weak D match, TRBD1 (5 bases). Trimming shortened V by 1 base and J by 1 base, and 10 bases separated the two germline ends. The CDR3 runs to 15 residues. The germline CDR1 and CDR2 sequences are MGHRA and YSYEKL. The CDR3: CASSQGNRIQETQYF. The CDR3 DNA reads TGCGCCAGCAGCCAAGGGAACAGGATCCAAGAGACCCAGTACTTC.

The chain carries TRBV28 and TRBJ1-5; D unclear. Per the germline V gene, CDR1 is MDHEN and CDR2 is SYDVKM. Trimming removed 5 bases from V and 1 base from J, with 9 bases in between. The CDR3 sequence is 14 residues long. The chain's CDR3 is CASSPPRSNQPQHF. The CDR3 DNA sequence: TGTGCCAGCAGTCCCCCGCGAAGCAATCAGCCCCAGCATTTT. Together with reference TRBV28 and TRBJ1-5, the CDR3 gives the full variable domain: DVKVTQSSRYLVKRTGEKVFLECVQDMDHENMFWYRQDPGLGLRLIYFSYDVKMKEKGDIPEGYSVSREKKERFSLILESASTNQTSMYLCASSPPRSNQPQHFGDGTRLSIL.

To note about this clone: Different DNA sequences within this sample yield the same CDR3. This sequence joins TRBV18 and TRBJ2-6, with D hard to call. The CDR3 extends over 16 amino acids. Trimming removed 0 bases at V and 0 bases at J, with 6 bases between. Germline CDR1 and CDR2: KGHSH and LQKENI. CDR3 residues: CASSPPQYSGANVLTF. The CDR3 coding sequence is TGTGCCAGCTCACCACCGCAGTACTCTGGGGCCAACGTCCTGACTTTC. Complete variable domain (other parts from reference TRBV18 and TRBJ2-6): NAGVMQNPRHLVRRRGQEARLRCSPMKGHSHVYWYRQLPEEGLKFMVYLQKENIIDESGMPKERFSAEFPKEGPSILRIQQVVRGDSAAYFCASSPPQYSGANVLTFGAGSRLTVL.

The V call is TRBV27, the J call TRBJ2-7; D is unresolved. The CDR3 covers 13 residues. Germline assignment: CDR1 MNHEY and CDR2 SMNVEV (reference sequence). V was cut by 8 bases and J by 3 bases, with 14 bases left in between. The CDR3 protein is CASGPRPSYEQYV. CDR3 sequence (DNA): TGTGCCAGCGGCCCGCGACCGAGCTACGAGCAGTACGTC.

The J gene is TRBJ2-7, the V gene TRBV4-1, with 10 positions matching TRBD1. The length of the CDR3 is 15 residues. V was clipped by 5 bases and J by 2 bases; unmatched bases: 6. CDR1 is MGHRA and CDR2 is YSYEKL in the germline V gene. CDR3 amino acids: CASSVETGGPYEQYV. The CDR3 region has the DNA TGCGCCAGCAGCGTAGAGACAGGGGGCCCCTACGAGCAGTACGTC.

J is TRBJ2-2 and V is TRBV9; perhaps TRBD2 as D (7 bases). The V end lost 4 bases, the J end lost 0 bases, and 13 bases lay between the germline ends. CDR3 length: 16 residues. Germline V gene data show CDR1 as SGDLS and CDR2 as YYNGEE. The CDR3 reads CASSPRGATNTGELFF. CDR3 sequence (DNA): TGTGCCAGCAGCCCACGGGGGGCTACGAACACCGGGGAGCTGTTTTTT.

The rearrangement joins TRBV28 to TRBJ2-2; D is unresolved. CDR1 and CDR2 (germline): MDHEN, SYDVKM. The V end was cut by 2 bases, the J end by 1 base, with 5 bases between. This CDR3 has 14 residues. This chain's CDR3 is CASSLMGNTGELFF. The CDR3 region has the DNA TGTGCCAGCAGTTTAATGGGGAACACCGGGGAGCTGTTTTTT.

V is TRBV13 and J is TRBJ1-4; 10 bases agree with TRBD1. Germline CDR1 and CDR2: PRHDT and FYEKMQ (reference sequence). The CDR3 consists of 14 residues. The J segment lost 7 bases and the V segment lost 5 bases, leaving 4 bases of the junction unmatched. The chain's CDR3 is CASSRQGAGEKLFF. The CDR3 DNA reads TGTGCCAGCAGCCGACAGGGGGCCGGTGAAAAACTGTTTTTT.

This chain connects TRBV6-4 to TRBJ1-5; tentatively, D is TRBD1 (5 bases). Trimming stripped 3 bases from V and 4 bases from J, with 7 bases between. Germline V gene sequence: CDR1 MRHNA, CDR2 SNTAGT. The CDR3 covers 13 residues. The CDR3 region has the DNA TGTGCCAGCAGTGAGACAGCTAATCAGCCCCAGCATTTT. Translating gives CASSETANQPQHF.

The chain joins TRBV7-9 to TRBJ2-5; unclear D gene. The CDR3 is 13 residues long. CDR1 and CDR2 from the germline V gene are SEHNR and FQNEAQ (reference sequence). Trimming shortened V by 5 bases and J by 5 bases, and 12 bases separated the two germline ends. The chain's CDR3 is CASSPPLDETQYF. In DNA form, the CDR3 reads TGTGCCAGCAGCCCCCCGTTAGACGAGACCCAGTACTTC.

The chain links TRBV6-5 to TRBJ1-5; D remains ambiguous. The CDR3 length is 13 residues. CDR1 and CDR2 from the germline V gene are MNHEY and SVGAGI. Trimming pared 5 bases from V and 8 bases from J, leaving 13 bases between. DNA of the CDR3: TGTGCCAGCAGTAAGGACCTGAGGGAGCCCCAGCATTTT. Amino acid sequence: CASSKDLREPQHF.

V gene TRBV6-4 combines with J gene TRBJ2-1, with 9 positions matching TRBD2. Germline V CDR1 and CDR2: MRHNA, SNTAGT. V lost 3 bases to trimming and J lost 5 bases; unmatched junction nucleotides: 2. This CDR3 has 14 residues. DNA of the CDR3: TGTGCCAGCAGTGAGCGGGGGGGCCACAATGAGCAGTTCTTC. It translates to CASSERGGHNEQFF.

The chain carries TRBV5-4 and TRBJ2-2; D is ambiguous. From germline, CDR1 is SGHNT and CDR2 YYREEE (reference sequence). The CDR3 length is 13 residues. Trimming cost V 2 bases and J 5 bases, with 7 bases left between them. The CDR3 sequence: CASSFVWTGELFF. DNA of the CDR3: TGTGCCAGCAGCTTCGTGTGGACCGGGGAGCTGTTTTTT. Full variable domain (outside the CDR3, taken from reference TRBV5-4 and TRBJ2-2): ETGVTQSPTHLIKTRGQQVTLRCSSQSGHNTVSWYQQALGQGPQFIFQYYREEENGRGNFPPRFSGLQFPNYSSELNVNALELDDSALYLCASSFVWTGELFFGEGSRLTVL.

The rearrangement joins TRBV9 to TRBJ2-7, with 7 bases lining up with TRBD2. The CDR3 loop spans 13 amino acids. Unmatched junction bases numbered 2, after V lost 0 bases and J lost 5 bases. The germline CDR1 and CDR2 sequences are SGDLS and YYNGEE. CDR3 loop: CASSVGGGDEQYF. The CDR3 DNA reads as TGTGCCAGCAGCGTAGGGGGAGGGGACGAGCAGTACTTC.

The V and J genes are TRBV19 and TRBJ2-5, with 8 bases fitting TRBD2. The germline CDR1 and CDR2 sequences are LNHDA and SQIVND (reference sequence). The CDR3 has 15 residues. Unmatched junction bases numbered 6, after V lost 1 base and J lost 5 bases. CDR3 nucleotides: TGTGCCAGTAGTATAGCGGGGGGGTCGTGGGAGACCCAGTACTTC. This translates into CASSIAGGSWETQYF.